Listed below are T cell receptor beta chains from one sample, sequenced in a study of shared clonotypes between healthy human individuals. Profiled with immunoSEQ multiplex PCR; TCRdb holds only in-frame clones, not every one. Of roughly 2.2 million clones in the sample, roughly 93% were seen once. Sequenced sample: naive CD4+ T cells from PBMCs. Receptors originate from a man aged 18 to 30 in good health. Some clones in this sample may be carry-over from other donors' samples. Both conserved end residues are part of each CDR3. Each record gives: CDR3 length, V gene, clone size, D gene, J gene, CDR3 protein, CDR3 DNA. D genes are given only for firm matches. Clone sizes are given selectively: once, few, many, or a class where the clone is expanded.

>14|TRBV27|-|TRBD1|TRBJ2-7
CASSQPGQGVGQYF
TGTGCCAGCAGTCAACCGGGACAGGGGGTAGGGCAGTACTTC
>14|TRBV28|-|TRBD1|TRBJ2-2
CASRDRANTGELFF
TGTGCCAGCAGAGACAGGGCGAACACCGGGGAGCTGTTTTTT
>14|TRBV14|-|-|TRBJ1-3
CASSQVGAGNTIYF
TGTGCCAGCAGCCAAGTAGGGGCTGGAAACACCATATATTTT
>13|TRBV29-1|-|-|TRBJ2-5
CSVEGSPGETQYF
TGCAGCGTTGAAGGCTCCCCGGGGGAGACCCAGTACTTC
>14|TRBV30|-|-|TRBJ1-4
CALAIGNPDEKLFF
TGTGCCCTTGCCATAGGTAACCCGGATGAAAAACTGTTTTTT
>14|TRBV7-2|-|-|TRBJ2-7
CASSSHRGGYEQYF
TGTGCCAGCAGCTCCCACAGGGGGGGGTACGAGCAGTACTTC
>13|TRBV5-6|-|TRBD1|TRBJ2-7
CASSRDRSYEQYF
TGTGCCAGCAGCCGGGACAGGTCCTACGAGCAGTACTTC
>13|TRBV4-1|-|-|TRBJ2-1
CASSALRDNEQFF
TGCGCCAGCAGCGCACTCAGGGACAATGAGCAGTTCTTC
>12|TRBV6-6|-|-|TRBJ1-2
CASSFYSYGYTF
TGTGCCAGCAGTTTTTACAGCTATGGCTACACCTTC
>12|TRBV5-4|few|-|TRBJ2-7
CASSSSSYEQYF
TGTGCCAGCAGCTCGAGCTCCTACGAGCAGTACTTC
>19|TRBV4-2|-|TRBD2|TRBJ2-1
CASSQDLSPGLAGGNEQFF
TGTGCCAGCAGCCAAGATCTATCTCCGGGGCTAGCGGGAGGTAATGAGCAGTTCTTC
>13|TRBV29-1|-|TRBD2|TRBJ2-7
CSVGREGMNEQYF
TGCAGCGTCGGACGGGAGGGGATGAACGAGCAGTACTTC
>13|TRBV27|-|-|TRBJ2-7
CASKIAGAYEQYF
TGTGCCAGCAAAATAGCAGGGGCCTACGAGCAGTACTTC
>12|TRBV2|-|-|TRBJ2-1
CASGQGLNEQFF
TGTGCCAGCGGCCAAGGATTGAATGAGCAGTTCTTC
>14|TRBV7-8|-|-|TRBJ1-2
CASSRTFQDFGYTF
TGTGCCAGCAGTCGAACGTTCCAGGACTTTGGCTACACCTTC
>14|TRBV5-1|-|-|TRBJ2-5
CASSTSSAQETQYF
TGCGCCAGCAGCACTTCTAGCGCCCAAGAGACCCAGTACTTC
>14|TRBV19|-|TRBD1|TRBJ1-4
CASRTGGAYEKLFF
TGTGCCAGTAGAACAGGGGGCGCGTATGAAAAACTGTTTTTT
>13|TRBV6-6|-|-|TRBJ1-5
CASTPQGNQPQHF
TGTGCCAGCACCCCGCAGGGTAATCAGCCCCAGCATTTT
>13|TRBV6-5|-|-|TRBJ2-2
CASSYRAQGELFF
TGTGCCAGCAGTTACCGTGCACAGGGGGAGCTGTTTTTT
>16|TRBV19|-|-|TRBJ2-1
CASSVSAQLRYNEQFF
TGTGCCAGTAGTGTAAGCGCACAGCTCCGCTACAATGAGCAGTTCTTC
>16|TRBV14|-|-|TRBJ2-3
CASSSTRPIRTDTQYF
TGTGCCAGCAGCTCCACGAGGCCAATCCGAACCGATACGCAGTATTTT
>16|TRBV5-1|-|-|TRBJ2-7
CASSLKSTSLANEQYF
TGCGCCAGCAGCTTAAAAAGTACTAGCCTTGCGAACGAGCAGTACTTC
>14|TRBV29-1|-|TRBD2|TRBJ2-1
CSVPGLGGYNEQFF
TGCAGCGTTCCGGGACTAGGGGGATACAATGAGCAGTTCTTC
>14|TRBV7-9|-|-|TRBJ2-3
CASLEGVTTDTQYF
TGTGCCAGCCTGGAAGGGGTGACCACAGATACGCAGTATTTT
>16|TRBV9|-|-|TRBJ1-1
CASSPRQGEFDTEAFF
TGTGCCAGCAGCCCCCGGCAGGGTGAGTTTGACACTGAAGCTTTCTTT
>21|TRBV9|once|-|TRBJ2-1
CASSVGPSGRGSFSSYNEQFF
TGTGCCAGCAGCGTAGGCCCCTCCGGCAGGGGAAGTTTTAGCTCCTACAATGAGCAGTTCTTC
>13|TRBV30|once|-|TRBJ2-5
CAWSLTPPETQYF
TGTGCCTGGAGCCTGACACCTCCAGAGACCCAGTACTTC
>15|TRBV4-2|-|TRBD2|TRBJ2-7
CASSHLSGRGNEQYF
TGTGCCAGCAGCCACCTTAGCGGGAGGGGGAACGAGCAGTACTTC
>14|TRBV6-6|-|-|TRBJ1-4
CASRTQATNEKLFF
TGTGCCAGCAGGACACAGGCAACTAATGAAAAACTGTTTTTT
>19|TRBV4-2|-|TRBD1|TRBJ1-5
CASSQTGTGGLYGNQPQHF
TGTGCCAGCAGTCAAACCGGGACAGGGGGCCTTTATGGCAATCAGCCCCAGCATTTT
>16|TRBV9|-|-|TRBJ2-7
CASSVGRQAHSYEQYF
TGTGCCAGCAGCGTGGGTAGACAGGCGCACTCCTACGAGCAGTACTTC
>12|TRBV12-5|-|-|TRBJ2-1
CASAGSSYEQFF
TGTGCTAGTGCTGGGAGTAGCTATGAGCAGTTCTTC
>14|TRBV30|-|-|TRBJ2-2
CAWSVTGAPGELFF
TGTGCCTGGAGTGTCACAGGTGCTCCCGGGGAGCTGTTTTTT
>14|TRBV4-2|-|TRBD1|TRBJ2-7
CASSLAGTGGEQYF
TGTGCCAGCAGCCTTGCCGGGACAGGGGGCGAGCAGTACTTC
>16|TRBV7-9|-|TRBD2|TRBJ2-3
CASSSGTSGRTDTQYF
TGTGCCAGCAGCTCCGGGACTAGCGGGCGCACAGATACGCAGTATTTT
>17|TRBV5-1|-|-|TRBJ2-1
CASSLYSGTFSYNEQFF
TGCGCCAGCAGCTTGTACAGCGGTACCTTTTCCTACAATGAGCAGTTCTTC
>17|TRBV9|once|-|TRBJ1-3
CASSPSPPGAARATIYF
TGTGCCAGCAGCCCGAGCCCCCCAGGGGCCGCTAGGGCCACCATATATTTT
>13|TRBV5-6|-|-|TRBJ2-1
CASSADEGYEQFF
TGTGCCAGCAGCGCGGACGAGGGTTATGAGCAGTTCTTC
>12|TRBV7-8|-|-|TRBJ2-7
CASSRSLGEQYF
TGTGCCAGCAGCCGCAGCCTTGGCGAGCAGTACTTC
>13|TRBV1|-|-|TRBJ1-1
CTSSHQGPGEAFF
TGCACCAGCAGCCATCAGGGTCCGGGTGAAGCTTTCTTT
>12|TRBV5-4|-|TRBD1|TRBJ1-5
CATGTGNQPQHF
TGTGCCACGGGGACAGGCAATCAGCCCCAGCATTTT
>17|TRBV28|-|TRBD2|TRBJ2-1
CASSPYARTSGYNEQFF
TGTGCCAGCAGTCCATATGCCCGCACTAGCGGTTACAATGAGCAGTTCTTC
>17|TRBV4-1|once|TRBD1|TRBJ1-4
CASSRTTGQGLWEKLFF
TGCGCCAGCAGCCGCACTACAGGACAGGGGCTTTGGGAAAAACTGTTTTTT
>13|TRBV29-1|-|-|TRBJ2-7
CSVAGRSSYEQYF
TGCAGCGTCGCGGGACGGAGTTCCTACGAGCAGTACTTC
>15|TRBV10-2|-|-|TRBJ2-7
CASSEVVGFYYEQYF
TGCGCCAGCAGTGAGGTGGTGGGGTTCTACTACGAGCAGTACTTC
>16|TRBV6-6|-|TRBD2|TRBJ2-1
CASRGGLAGTYNEQFF
TGTGCCAGCAGGGGGGGACTAGCGGGAACGTACAATGAGCAGTTCTTC
>14|TRBV28|-|TRBD1|TRBJ1-2
CASSSQGAVYGYTF
TGTGCCAGCAGTTCACAGGGGGCCGTCTATGGCTACACCTTC
>16|TRBV10-3|once|-|TRBJ2-7
CAISPGRGMAGYEQYF
TGTGCCATCAGTCCTGGAAGGGGGATGGCGGGGTACGAGCAGTACTTC
>13|TRBV28|-|-|TRBJ2-2
CASGTIGAGELFF
TGTGCCAGCGGGACCATTGGGGCCGGGGAGCTGTTTTTT
>14|TRBV7-9|-|-|TRBJ2-1
CASSLAQGLDEQFF
TGTGCCAGCAGCTTAGCACAGGGTCTGGATGAGCAGTTCTTC
>18|TRBV15|-|TRBD2|TRBJ2-3
CATSSPGTSAISTDTQYF
TGTGCCACCAGCAGTCCCGGGACTAGCGCGATAAGCACAGATACGCAGTATTTT